A selection of T cell receptor beta chains follows, all from one sample in a study of blood T cell repertoires in COVID-19. Libraries were prepared by immunoSEQ multiplex PCR; TCRdb keeps only in-frame clonotypes and omits some of them. Among about 360,000 clones listed, roughly 87% were seen once. Sequencing was performed on PBMCs or T cells enriched from blood (not recorded which). Every receptor here comes from a woman aged 40 to 50 with acute COVID-19. Both conserved end residues are part of each CDR3. The order of the fields is CDR3 protein, CDR3 DNA, clone size, J gene, D gene, V gene. A D gene is named only where the DNA matches it firmly. Part of the rows lack a size; the others show once, few, many or a class for expanded clones.

CDR3aa: CASRSGAPADTQYF
CDR3nt: TGTGCCAGCCGCAGCGGGGCCCCCGCAGATACGCAGTATTTT
abundance: NA
j_gene: TRBJ2-3
d_gene: TRBD2
v_gene: TRBV19

CDR3aa: CASSSEAEDYGYTF
CDR3nt: TGTGCCAGCAGCTCAGAGGCCGAAGACTATGGCTACACCTTC
abundance: NA
j_gene: TRBJ1-2
d_gene: NA
v_gene: TRBV7-9

CDR3aa: CASSQEAGYEKLFF
CDR3nt: TGCGCCAGCAGCCAAGAGGCGGGGTATGAAAAACTGTTTTTT
abundance: NA
j_gene: TRBJ1-4
d_gene: NA
v_gene: TRBV4-1

CDR3aa: CASSIDRGGTGELFF
CDR3nt: TGTGCCAGTAGTATAGATCGGGGGGGCACCGGGGAGCTGTTTTTT
abundance: NA
j_gene: TRBJ2-2
d_gene: TRBD2
v_gene: TRBV19

CDR3aa: CASSPRDRGYEQYF
CDR3nt: TGTGCCAGCAGTCCCAGGGACAGAGGCTACGAGCAGTACTTC
abundance: NA
j_gene: TRBJ2-7
d_gene: TRBD1
v_gene: TRBV6-5

CDR3aa: CSVEVFSGSSSYNEQFF
CDR3nt: TGCAGCGTTGAAGTTTTTAGCGGATCGAGCTCCTACAATGAGCAGTTCTTC
abundance: NA
j_gene: TRBJ2-1
d_gene: NA
v_gene: TRBV29-1

CDR3aa: CASSSRQGERETQYF
CDR3nt: TGTGCCAGCAGCTCTCGACAGGGGGAGAGGGAGACCCAGTACTTC
abundance: NA
j_gene: TRBJ2-5
d_gene: TRBD1
v_gene: TRBV11-3

CDR3aa: CSVVQGNQPQHF
CDR3nt: TGCAGCGTTGTACAGGGCAATCAGCCCCAGCATTTT
abundance: few
j_gene: TRBJ1-5
d_gene: NA
v_gene: TRBV29-1

CDR3aa: CASSLVGRGFQPQHF
CDR3nt: TGTGCCAGCAGCTTAGTTGGTAGGGGATTTCAGCCCCAGCATTTT
abundance: NA
j_gene: TRBJ1-5
d_gene: NA
v_gene: TRBV7-2

CDR3aa: CASSSSRDRGEAFF
CDR3nt: TGTGCCAGCAGCTCCTCCCGGGACAGGGGTGAAGCTTTCTTT
abundance: NA
j_gene: TRBJ1-1
d_gene: TRBD1
v_gene: TRBV11-2

CDR3aa: CASSRTGGGTDTQYF
CDR3nt: TGTGCCAGCAGTAGGACGGGGGGTGGCACAGATACGCAGTATTTT
abundance: NA
j_gene: TRBJ2-3
d_gene: TRBD2
v_gene: TRBV6-4

CDR3aa: CASGVTGVANYGYTF
CDR3nt: TGTGCTAGTGGTGTGACAGGGGTGGCCAACTATGGCTACACCTTC
abundance: NA
j_gene: TRBJ1-2
d_gene: TRBD1
v_gene: TRBV12-5

CDR3aa: CASERPPGKLFF
CDR3nt: TGTGCCAGTGAACGCCCGCCAGGAAAACTGTTTTTT
abundance: NA
j_gene: TRBJ1-4
d_gene: NA
v_gene: TRBV19

CDR3aa: CASRSGVAKNIQYF
CDR3nt: TGTGCCAGCAGGTCGGGTGTAGCCAAAAACATTCAGTACTTC
abundance: NA
j_gene: TRBJ2-4
d_gene: NA
v_gene: TRBV7-9

CDR3aa: CASRTEASGNTIYF
CDR3nt: TGCGCCAGCAGAACGGAGGCCTCTGGAAACACCATATATTTT
abundance: NA
j_gene: TRBJ1-3
d_gene: NA
v_gene: TRBV5-1

CDR3aa: CAWSVLGPGDTQYF
CDR3nt: TGTGCCTGGAGTGTACTTGGGCCCGGAGATACGCAGTATTTT
abundance: NA
j_gene: TRBJ2-3
d_gene: NA
v_gene: TRBV30

CDR3aa: CASSLGRVETQYF
CDR3nt: TGCGCCAGCAGCTTGGGACGGGTAGAGACCCAGTACTTC
abundance: NA
j_gene: TRBJ2-5
d_gene: NA
v_gene: TRBV5-1

CDR3aa: CASSMGQGAQPQHF
CDR3nt: TGTGCCAGCAGCATGGGACAGGGGGCTCAGCCCCAGCATTTT
abundance: NA
j_gene: TRBJ1-5
d_gene: TRBD1
v_gene: TRBV5-6

CDR3aa: CSARGTGGYEQYF
CDR3nt: TGCAGCGCTCGGGGGACAGGGGGATACGAGCAGTACTTC
abundance: NA
j_gene: TRBJ2-7
d_gene: TRBD1
v_gene: TRBV29-1

CDR3aa: CASSEYLGTDYEKLFF
CDR3nt: TGTGCCAGCAGTGAATACCTCGGGACAGACTATGAAAAACTGTTTTTT
abundance: once
j_gene: TRBJ1-4
d_gene: TRBD1
v_gene: TRBV25-1

CDR3aa: CASRGLNYGYTF
CDR3nt: TGTGCCAGTAGGGGGCTTAACTATGGCTACACCTTC
abundance: NA
j_gene: TRBJ1-2
d_gene: TRBD1
v_gene: TRBV2

CDR3aa: CASSLGVYSYNEQFF
CDR3nt: TGTGCCAGCAGTTTAGGGGTGTACTCCTACAATGAGCAGTTCTTC
abundance: once
j_gene: TRBJ2-1
d_gene: NA
v_gene: TRBV6-5

CDR3aa: CASSFGVHYPTEAFF
CDR3nt: TGCGCCAGCAGCTTCGGGGTACACTACCCCACTGAAGCTTTCTTT
abundance: once
j_gene: TRBJ1-1
d_gene: NA
v_gene: TRBV5-1

CDR3aa: CASSQDVPGAGYGYTF
CDR3nt: TGTGCCAGCAGCCAGGACGTCCCAGGGGCTGGCTATGGCTACACCTTC
abundance: NA
j_gene: TRBJ1-2
d_gene: NA
v_gene: TRBV7-2

CDR3aa: CASRPILAGAQETQYF
CDR3nt: TGCGCCAGCAGACCGATTCTAGCGGGGGCGCAAGAGACCCAGTACTTC
abundance: NA
j_gene: TRBJ2-5
d_gene: TRBD2
v_gene: TRBV5-1

CDR3aa: CASSQSSHASGGNTIYF
CDR3nt: TGCGCCAGCAGTCAATCAAGCCACGCCTCGGGTGGAAACACCATATATTTT
abundance: NA
j_gene: TRBJ1-3
d_gene: NA
v_gene: TRBV23-1

CDR3aa: CASSQDSEQVYGYTF
CDR3nt: TGTGCCAGCAGCCAAGATAGTGAACAGGTCTATGGCTACACCTTC
abundance: NA
j_gene: TRBJ1-2
d_gene: NA
v_gene: TRBV4-2

CDR3aa: CASSRLGLENEQYF
CDR3nt: TGTGCCAGCAGCCGTCTGGGTTTGGAGAACGAGCAGTACTTC
abundance: NA
j_gene: TRBJ2-7
d_gene: NA
v_gene: TRBV6-6

CDR3aa: CASSFPGENTQYF
CDR3nt: TGTGCCAGCAGTTTTCCAGGGGAGAATACGCAGTATTTT
abundance: NA
j_gene: TRBJ2-3
d_gene: NA
v_gene: TRBV12-3/TRBV12-4

CDR3aa: CASGDRDEKLFF
CDR3nt: TGTGCCAGCGGGGACAGGGACGAAAAACTGTTTTTT
abundance: NA
j_gene: TRBJ1-4
d_gene: TRBD1
v_gene: TRBV12-3/TRBV12-4

CDR3aa: CASSTHPATSGQPQHF
CDR3nt: TGCGCCAGCAGCACCCATCCCGCGACGAGCGGTCAGCCCCAGCATTTT
abundance: NA
j_gene: TRBJ1-5
d_gene: NA
v_gene: TRBV5-1

CDR3aa: CASSLVGEGYTF
CDR3nt: TGTGCCAGCAGCTTGGTGGGCGAGGGCTACACCTTC
abundance: NA
j_gene: TRBJ1-2
d_gene: NA
v_gene: TRBV5-6

CDR3aa: CASSPHRGRDGYTF
CDR3nt: TGTGCCAGCAGCCCCCACAGGGGGCGCGATGGCTACACCTTC
abundance: NA
j_gene: TRBJ1-2
d_gene: TRBD1
v_gene: TRBV9

CDR3aa: CASSLLMPEGLDTQYF
CDR3nt: TGTGCCAGCAGCTTATTAATGCCGGAGGGGCTTGATACGCAGTATTTT
abundance: NA
j_gene: TRBJ2-3
d_gene: NA
v_gene: TRBV7-2

CDR3aa: CASSARDRAYNEQFF
CDR3nt: TGTGCCAGCAGCGCCCGGGACAGGGCTTACAATGAGCAGTTCTTC
abundance: NA
j_gene: TRBJ2-1
d_gene: TRBD1
v_gene: TRBV2

CDR3aa: CASSLTTGTGAYNEQFF
CDR3nt: TGTGCCAGCAGCCTTACCACCGGGACAGGGGCCTACAATGAGCAGTTCTTC
abundance: once
j_gene: TRBJ2-1
d_gene: TRBD1
v_gene: TRBV5-6

CDR3aa: CASSPGQGNYGYTF
CDR3nt: TGTGCCAGCAGCCCAGGACAGGGAAACTATGGCTACACCTTC
abundance: NA
j_gene: TRBJ1-2
d_gene: TRBD1
v_gene: TRBV4-2

CDR3aa: CATSTQLAGGTDTQYF
CDR3nt: TGTGCCACCAGCACGCAACTGGCGGGGGGCACAGATACGCAGTATTTT
abundance: once
j_gene: TRBJ2-3
d_gene: TRBD2
v_gene: TRBV15

CDR3aa: CASSTDRGWDTEAFF
CDR3nt: TGCGCCAGCAGCACTGACAGGGGATGGGACACTGAAGCTTTCTTT
abundance: NA
j_gene: TRBJ1-1
d_gene: TRBD1
v_gene: TRBV5-1

CDR3aa: CASSNRESKDGTQYF
CDR3nt: TGTGCCAGCAGCAACCGGGAGTCGAAAGACGGTACGCAGTATTTT
abundance: few
j_gene: TRBJ2-3
d_gene: NA
v_gene: TRBV7-9

CDR3aa: CASSFLQGSNTGELFF
CDR3nt: TGTGCCAGCAGCTTCTTACAGGGATCGAACACCGGGGAGCTGTTTTTT
abundance: NA
j_gene: TRBJ2-2
d_gene: NA
v_gene: TRBV7-2

CDR3aa: CASSLASGEAFF
CDR3nt: TGTGCCAGCAGCTTAGCGTCAGGGGAAGCTTTCTTT
abundance: NA
j_gene: TRBJ1-1
d_gene: NA
v_gene: TRBV7-8

CDR3aa: CAINDREETGELFF
CDR3nt: TGTGCCATTAACGACAGGGAAGAAACCGGGGAGCTGTTTTTT
abundance: NA
j_gene: TRBJ2-2
d_gene: TRBD1
v_gene: TRBV10-3

CDR3aa: CATSASDRGNTEAFF
CDR3nt: TGTGCCACCAGTGCCTCCGACAGGGGTAATACTGAAGCTTTCTTT
abundance: once
j_gene: TRBJ1-1
d_gene: TRBD1
v_gene: TRBV24-1

CDR3aa: CASMGQYNSPLHF
CDR3nt: TGTGCCAGCATGGGGCAGTATAATTCACCCCTCCACTTT
abundance: NA
j_gene: TRBJ1-6
d_gene: NA
v_gene: TRBV6-5